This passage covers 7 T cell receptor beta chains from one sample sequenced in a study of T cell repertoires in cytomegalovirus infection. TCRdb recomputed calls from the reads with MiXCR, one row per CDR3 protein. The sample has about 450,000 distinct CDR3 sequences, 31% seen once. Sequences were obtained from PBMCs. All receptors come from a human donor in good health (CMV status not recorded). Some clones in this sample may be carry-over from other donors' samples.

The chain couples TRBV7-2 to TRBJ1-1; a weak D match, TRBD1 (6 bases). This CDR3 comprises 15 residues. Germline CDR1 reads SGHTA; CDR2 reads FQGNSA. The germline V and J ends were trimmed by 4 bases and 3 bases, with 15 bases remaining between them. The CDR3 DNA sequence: TGTGCCAGCAGCTCCCACCAGGGGAGGGACACTGAAGCTTTCTTT. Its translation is CASSSHQGRDTEAFF.

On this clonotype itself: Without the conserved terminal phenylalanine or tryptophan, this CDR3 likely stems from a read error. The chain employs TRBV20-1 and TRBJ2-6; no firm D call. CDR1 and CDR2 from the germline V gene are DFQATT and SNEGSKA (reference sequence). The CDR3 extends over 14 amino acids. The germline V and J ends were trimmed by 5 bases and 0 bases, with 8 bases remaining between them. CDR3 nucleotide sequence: TGCAGTGCTCAGGATAGCTCTGGGGCCAACGTCCTGACTTTA. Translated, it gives CSAQDSSGANVLTL.

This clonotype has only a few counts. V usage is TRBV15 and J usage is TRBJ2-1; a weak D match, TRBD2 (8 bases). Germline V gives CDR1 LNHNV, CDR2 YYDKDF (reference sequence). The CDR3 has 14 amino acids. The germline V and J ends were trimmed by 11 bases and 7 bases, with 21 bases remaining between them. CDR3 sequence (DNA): TGTGCCCCACAACGGGAGGGGGCTAGGAATGAGCAGTTCTTC. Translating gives CAPQREGARNEQFF.

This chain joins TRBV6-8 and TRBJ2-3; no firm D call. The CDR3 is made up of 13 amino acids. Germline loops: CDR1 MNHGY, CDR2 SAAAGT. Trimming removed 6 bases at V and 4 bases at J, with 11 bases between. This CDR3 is CASRIGPADTQYF. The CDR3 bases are TGTGCCAGCAGGATAGGACCCGCAGATACGCAGTATTTT.

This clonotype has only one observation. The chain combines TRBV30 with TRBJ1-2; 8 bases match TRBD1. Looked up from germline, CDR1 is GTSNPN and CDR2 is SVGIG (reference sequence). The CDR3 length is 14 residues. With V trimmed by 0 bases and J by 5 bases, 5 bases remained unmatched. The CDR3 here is CAWSVWDRPYGYTF. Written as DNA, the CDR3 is TGTGCCTGGAGTGTATGGGACAGGCCATATGGCTACACCTTC.

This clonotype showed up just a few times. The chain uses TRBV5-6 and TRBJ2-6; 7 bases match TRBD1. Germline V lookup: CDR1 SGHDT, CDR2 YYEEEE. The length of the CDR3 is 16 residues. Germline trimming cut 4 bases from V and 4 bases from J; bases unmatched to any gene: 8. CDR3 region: CASSLGTVPGANVLTF. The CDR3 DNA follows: TGTGCCAGCAGCCTGGGGACAGTCCCCGGGGCCAACGTCCTGACTTTC.

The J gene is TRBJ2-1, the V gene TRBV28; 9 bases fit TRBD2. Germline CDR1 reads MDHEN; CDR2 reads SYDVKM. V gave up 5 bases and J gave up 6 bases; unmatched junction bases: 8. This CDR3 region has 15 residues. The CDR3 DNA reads TGTGCCAGCAGTCCGGCTAGCGGGGTTGCCAATGAGCAGTTCTTC. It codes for CASSPASGVANEQFF.